Below, one T cell receptor (beta chain) is given with its context. It was patients with CD8+CD57+ cell expansion by flow cytometry who were chosen for sequencing. Patients were untreated when blood was sampled. This entry belongs to a study of CD8+CD57+ T cells in acquired aplastic anemia. Genomic DNA, the template, was used for profiling of the TCR beta VDJ and CDR3. TCRdb itself ran the reads through MiXCR, one entry per CDR3 protein. The data contain 90,000 to 150,000 distinct CDR3 sequences, 55% to 60% of them singletons. The V and J ends lost 8 bases and 6 bases, in that order; junction bases with no gene match: 7. The CDR3 has 12 amino acids.

V gene TRBV5-3 combines with J gene TRBJ1-2; 7 positions agree with TRBD1. TRBV5-3 is filed as an ORF, its function uncertain. This clonotype originated in a human donor with aplastic anemia. Sequenced input: sorted CD4+, CD8+, or CD8+CD57+ T cells (not recorded which) from PBMCs. The CDR3 loop is CASSITGDGYTF. Here the CDR3 DNA reads TGTGCCAGCAGCATAACAGGGGATGGCTACACCTTC.